The 18 T cell receptor beta chains given below trace back to one sample, sequenced in a study of blood T cell repertoires in COVID-19. The method was immunoSEQ multiplex PCR; TCRdb's version includes in-frame clones alone and lacks a portion of them. The sample lists about 230,000 clones, 70% to 85% occurring once. Sequences were obtained from peripheral blood. The origin of the receptors is a man between 40 and 49 years old who had recovered from COVID-19.

The chain joins TRBV4-3 to TRBJ2-2; D perhaps matches TRBD2 (6 bases). Trimming took off 1 base at V and 6 bases at J, with 15 bases between the two ends. CDR1 is LGHNA, CDR2 YSLEER, per germline. This CDR3 has 16 residues. The CDR3 reads CASSQASRGRAGELFF. The CDR3 DNA follows: TGCGCCAGCAGCCAAGCATCCCGGGGGAGAGCCGGGGAGCTGTTTTTT.

The chain uses TRBV19 and TRBJ2-4; 8 bases agree with TRBD1. CDR3 length: 13 amino acids. After removal of 4 bases from V and 7 bases from J, the junction contained 3 bases not matched to a gene. Germline V lookup: CDR1 LNHDA, CDR2 SQIVND (reference sequence). This chain's CDR3 is CASSTHRGNIQYF. In DNA form, the CDR3 reads TGTGCCAGTAGTACCCACAGGGGGAACATTCAGTACTTC.

The rearrangement joins TRBV6-1 to TRBJ2-7; possibly TRBD1 for D (5 bases). In germline, CDR1 is MNHNS, CDR2 SASEGT. The CDR3 contains 13 residues. V was clipped by 1 base and J by 6 bases, with 10 bases between them. CDR3: CASSEVWGSEQYF. The CDR3 coding sequence is TGTGCCAGCAGTGAAGTTTGGGGCTCCGAGCAGTACTTC.

The chain joins TRBV27 to TRBJ2-7; D not certain. CDR3 length: 14 residues. The V end lost 3 bases, the J end lost 7 bases, and 16 bases lay between the germline ends. The V gene's germline CDR1 is MNHEY and CDR2 SMNVEV (reference sequence). The CDR3 sequence: CASSLKAGFGEQYF. CDR3 in DNA: TGTGCCAGCAGTTTGAAGGCAGGCTTTGGGGAGCAGTACTTC.

The chain links TRBV6-2 or TRBV6-3 to TRBJ2-2, with 11 positions matching TRBD1. Germline V gene lookup returns CDR1 MNHEY and CDR2 SVGEGT. The CDR3 consists of 16 residues. Trimming at V came to 5 bases and at J to 5 bases, leaving 7 bases not matched to a gene. The CDR3 reads CASSRAGTGGTGELFF. For the CDR3, the DNA is TGTGCCAGCAGTAGAGCCGGGACAGGGGGGACCGGGGAGCTGTTTTTT.

This clone has more than one count but fewer than ten. V and J are TRBV4-3 and TRBJ1-5, with TRBD1 matching over 7 bases. V dropped 1 base and J dropped 3; count of bases not matched to a gene: 3. Germline CDR1 reads LGHNA; CDR2 reads YSLEER. The CDR3 totals 15 residues. In nucleotides, the CDR3 is TGCGCCAGCAGCCAAGGGACAGGTTTCAATCAGCCCCAGCATTTT. Protein sequence: CASSQGTGFNQPQHF.

The chain is built from TRBV19 and TRBJ1-1; a possible D gene is TRBD1 (5 bases). Trimming took off 7 bases at V and 10 bases at J, with 19 bases between the two ends. The CDR3 is 13 residues long. Germline CDR1 reads LNHDA; CDR2 reads SQIVND (reference sequence). The CDR3 region is CASTPWGNVVAFF. Here the CDR3 DNA reads TGTGCCAGTACCCCCTGGGGCAACGTCGTAGCTTTCTTT.

The chain joins TRBV2 to TRBJ1-2; D not resolved. CDR1 SNHLY and CDR2 FYNNEI come from the germline V gene. CDR3 size: 15 residues. V lost 7 bases, J lost 4 bases, and 19 bases lay in between. CDR3 region: CASMGGGRRTYGYTF. In DNA, the CDR3 is TGTGCCAGCATGGGAGGTGGACGCAGGACCTATGGCTACACCTTC. Full variable domain (outside the CDR3, taken from reference TRBV2 and TRBJ1-2): EPEVTQTPSHQVTQMGQEVILRCVPISNHLYFYWYRQILGQKVEFLVSFYNNEISEKSEIFDDQFSVERPDGSNFTLKIRSTKLEDSAMYFCASMGGGRRTYGYTFGSGTRLTVV.

This rearrangement joins TRBV10-3 to TRBJ2-7; 8 nucleotides line up with TRBD1. Looked up from germline, CDR1 is ENHRY and CDR2 is SYGVKD. The CDR3 is 14 residues long. V trimming: 1 base; J trimming: 7 bases; junction bases outside the gene matches: 6. The CDR3: CAISELQGGEEQYF. DNA for the CDR3: TGTGCCATCAGTGAGTTACAGGGGGGTGAGGAGCAGTACTTC.

The chain links TRBV7-6 to TRBJ1-1; D gene unclear. CDR1 is SGHVS, CDR2 FNYEAQ, per germline. The CDR3 sequence is 13 residues long. V was clipped by 3 bases and J by 6 bases, with 11 bases between them. CDR3: CASSFEGAPEAFF. In DNA, the CDR3 is TGTGCCAGCAGCTTCGAGGGCGCGCCTGAAGCTTTCTTT.

The chain recombines TRBV12-3 or TRBV12-4 with TRBJ1-1, with D possibly matching TRBD1 (5 bases). The length of the CDR3 is 12 residues. With 6 bases removed from V and 7 bases from J, the gap between germline ends came to 12 bases. CDR3 protein: CASSQDRLEAFF. The CDR3 DNA reads TGTGCCAGCAGCCAAGACAGACTTGAAGCTTTCTTT.

The table lists this clone with a few counts. This chain joins TRBV6-1 and TRBJ2-7; 8 nucleotides agree with TRBD1. This CDR3 is 14 amino acids long. J lost 1 base, V lost 6 bases, and 5 bases had no gene match. The germline V gene encodes CDR1 MNHNS and CDR2 SASEGT. The CDR3 loop is CASRPWTGSYEQYF. CDR3 coding DNA: TGTGCCAGCAGACCCTGGACAGGGTCCTACGAGCAGTACTTC.

The chain joins TRBV27 to TRBJ2-5, with 9 bases matching TRBD2. Germline trimming cut 6 bases from V and 5 bases from J; bases unmatched to any gene: 7. The germline V gene encodes CDR1 MNHEY and CDR2 SMNVEV (reference sequence). This CDR3 spans 14 amino acids. CDR3 loop: CASRRAGGDETQYF. CDR3 nucleotides: TGTGCCAGCAGACGAGCGGGGGGAGATGAGACCCAGTACTTC.

The CDR3 reads CASRRDTEAFF. In nucleotides, the CDR3 is TGTGCCAGCAGGCGGGACACTGAAGCTTTCTTT. The V gene is TRBV6-5, the J gene TRBJ1-1; D uncertain. Germline CDR1 reads MNHEY; CDR2 reads SVGAGI. V was pared by 6 bases and J by 3 bases, with 5 bases between. The CDR3 has 11 amino acids.

This chain uses TRBV12-3 or TRBV12-4 with TRBJ2-3; D is possibly TRBD1 (6 bases). The CDR3 has 13 amino acids. V was clipped by 1 base and J by 7 bases, with 9 bases between them. This chain's CDR3 is CASSLGTAYTQYF. The CDR3 DNA is TGTGCCAGCAGTTTAGGGACAGCATATACGCAGTATTTT.

This sequence joins TRBV6-5 and TRBJ1-4, with D unresolved. CDR1 and CDR2 (germline): MNHEY, SVGAGI. The CDR3 spans 14 residues. With 8 bases removed from V and 3 bases from J, the gap between germline ends came to 13 bases. CDR3 in DNA: TGTGCCAGCCAAACGGCCGGAGCTAATGAAAAACTGTTTTTT. Translating gives CASQTAGANEKLFF.

This chain uses TRBV2 with TRBJ2-5; the match to TRBD1 covers 9 bases. Germline V gives CDR1 SNHLY, CDR2 FYNNEI. V trimming: 8 bases; J trimming: 5 bases; junction bases outside the gene matches: 27. The CDR3 length is 20 residues. CDR3 nucleotides: TGTGCCAGCCTGGGACAGGGAGGTATGGGTGGGCCAACTATGAGGGAGACCCAGTACTTC. It translates to CASLGQGGMGGPTMRETQYF.

The chain uses TRBV10-2 and TRBJ1-2; no reliable D call. The germline CDR1 and CDR2 sequences are WSHSY and SAAADI. The germline V and J ends were trimmed by 3 bases and 4 bases, with 9 bases remaining between them. The CDR3 spans 13 residues. The CDR3 is CASSDFTTYGYTF. DNA for the CDR3: TGCGCCAGCAGTGATTTTACAACCTATGGCTACACCTTC.